This T cell receptor (beta chain) was recorded in a study of cytomegalovirus exposure and HLA in healthy donors. Whole-study results and caveats: A subsequent analysis found that TCR clusters from the first cohort also tended to co-occur in the 90 to 150 validation repertoires, with 94% of cluster scores above 0.

On this clone itself: The antigen remains undetermined.

Germline V CDR1 and CDR2: LNHNV, YYDKDF (reference sequence). This CDR3 has 15 residues. V was trimmed by 1 base and J by 7 bases, leaving 17 bases between them. Clones were sequenced by immunoSEQ multiplex PCR, and TCRdb holds only the in-frame ones, with some missing. The sample lists about 53,000 clones, around nine tenths occurring once. The donors were in the 120-subject validation cohort; that cohort was separate from the roughly 660-subject first cohort. This chain joins TRBV15 and TRBJ2-7; maybe TRBD2 (5 bases). The sequenced sample was PBMCs. The TCR was taken from a young man in good health and CMV-seronegative. The CDR3 sequence: CATSRVGGSHEEQYF. DNA for the CDR3: TGTGCCACCAGCAGAGTTGGAGGCAGCCACGAGGAGCAGTACTTC.